The 5 T cell receptor beta chains in this list originate from one sample, sequenced in a study of blood T cell repertoires in COVID-19. The table came from immunoSEQ multiplex PCR; TCRdb's copy has only in-frame clones and leaves some out. The table lists about 64,000 clones, roughly 88% of them singletons, with around 3.9% in the top ten. The sample consisted of peripheral blood. Every receptor here comes from a man between 70 and 80 years old with acute or convalescent COVID-19.

This chain links TRBV4-3 with TRBJ2-7, with TRBD2 matching over 9 bases. The J segment lost 4 bases and the V segment lost 4 bases, leaving 5 bases of the junction unmatched. Germline CDR1 LGHNA, CDR2 YSLEER. The CDR3 spans 14 residues. CDR3 residues: CASSLTSGFYEQYF. CDR3 bases: TGCGCCAGCAGCCTTACTAGCGGGTTTTACGAGCAGTACTTC.

This clone was observed a handful of times. The rearrangement joins TRBV7-3 to TRBJ1-2; D possibly corresponds to TRBD1 (6 bases). Germline assignment: CDR1 SGHTA and CDR2 FQGTGA. The CDR3 is 15 residues long. Deletions cut 3 bases from V and 2 bases from J, with 13 bases between. This CDR3 is CASSLTGTPNYGYTF. CDR3 coding DNA: TGTGCCAGCAGCTTGACCGGGACACCAAACTATGGCTACACCTTC. The complete variable domain, with remaining parts taken from reference TRBV7-3 and TRBJ1-2, reads GAGVSQTPSNKVTEKGKYVELRCDPISGHTALYWYRQSLGQGPEFLIYFQGTGAADDSGLPNDRFFAVRPEGSVSTLKIQRTERGDSAVYLCASSLTGTPNYGYTFGSGTRLTVV.

The chain combines TRBV6-4 with TRBJ2-3; 10 bases map to TRBD2. The V and J ends lost 0 bases and 1 base, in that order; junction bases with no gene match: 1. CDR1 MRHNA and CDR2 SNTAGT come from the germline V gene. CDR3 length: 16 residues. The CDR3 DNA sequence: TGTGCCAGCAGTGACTCGAGCGGGGGGGGCACAGATACGCAGTATTTT. Its protein is CASSDSSGGGTDTQYF.

CDR3 DNA: TGTGCCAGCAGCGTAGAAGGAGCGGGGGGGGCAGATACGCAGTATTTT. Its protein product is CASSVEGAGGADTQYF. The chain uses TRBV9 and TRBJ2-3; TRBD2 agrees at 10 bases. V shed 0 bases and J 4 bases; nucleotides not matched to a gene: 5. There are 16 residues in the CDR3. The germline CDR1 and CDR2 sequences are SGDLS and YYNGEE.

The rearrangement uses TRBV25-1 and TRBJ1-6; weak D call: TRBD1 (5 bases). The CDR3 covers 13 residues. CDR1 is MGHDK and CDR2 is SYGVNS in the germline V gene. Trimming shortened V by 5 bases and J by 7 bases, and 9 bases separated the two germline ends. The CDR3 bases are TGTGCCAGCAGTTTGACAGAGAATTCACCCCTCCACTTT. Protein product: CASSLTENSPLHF.